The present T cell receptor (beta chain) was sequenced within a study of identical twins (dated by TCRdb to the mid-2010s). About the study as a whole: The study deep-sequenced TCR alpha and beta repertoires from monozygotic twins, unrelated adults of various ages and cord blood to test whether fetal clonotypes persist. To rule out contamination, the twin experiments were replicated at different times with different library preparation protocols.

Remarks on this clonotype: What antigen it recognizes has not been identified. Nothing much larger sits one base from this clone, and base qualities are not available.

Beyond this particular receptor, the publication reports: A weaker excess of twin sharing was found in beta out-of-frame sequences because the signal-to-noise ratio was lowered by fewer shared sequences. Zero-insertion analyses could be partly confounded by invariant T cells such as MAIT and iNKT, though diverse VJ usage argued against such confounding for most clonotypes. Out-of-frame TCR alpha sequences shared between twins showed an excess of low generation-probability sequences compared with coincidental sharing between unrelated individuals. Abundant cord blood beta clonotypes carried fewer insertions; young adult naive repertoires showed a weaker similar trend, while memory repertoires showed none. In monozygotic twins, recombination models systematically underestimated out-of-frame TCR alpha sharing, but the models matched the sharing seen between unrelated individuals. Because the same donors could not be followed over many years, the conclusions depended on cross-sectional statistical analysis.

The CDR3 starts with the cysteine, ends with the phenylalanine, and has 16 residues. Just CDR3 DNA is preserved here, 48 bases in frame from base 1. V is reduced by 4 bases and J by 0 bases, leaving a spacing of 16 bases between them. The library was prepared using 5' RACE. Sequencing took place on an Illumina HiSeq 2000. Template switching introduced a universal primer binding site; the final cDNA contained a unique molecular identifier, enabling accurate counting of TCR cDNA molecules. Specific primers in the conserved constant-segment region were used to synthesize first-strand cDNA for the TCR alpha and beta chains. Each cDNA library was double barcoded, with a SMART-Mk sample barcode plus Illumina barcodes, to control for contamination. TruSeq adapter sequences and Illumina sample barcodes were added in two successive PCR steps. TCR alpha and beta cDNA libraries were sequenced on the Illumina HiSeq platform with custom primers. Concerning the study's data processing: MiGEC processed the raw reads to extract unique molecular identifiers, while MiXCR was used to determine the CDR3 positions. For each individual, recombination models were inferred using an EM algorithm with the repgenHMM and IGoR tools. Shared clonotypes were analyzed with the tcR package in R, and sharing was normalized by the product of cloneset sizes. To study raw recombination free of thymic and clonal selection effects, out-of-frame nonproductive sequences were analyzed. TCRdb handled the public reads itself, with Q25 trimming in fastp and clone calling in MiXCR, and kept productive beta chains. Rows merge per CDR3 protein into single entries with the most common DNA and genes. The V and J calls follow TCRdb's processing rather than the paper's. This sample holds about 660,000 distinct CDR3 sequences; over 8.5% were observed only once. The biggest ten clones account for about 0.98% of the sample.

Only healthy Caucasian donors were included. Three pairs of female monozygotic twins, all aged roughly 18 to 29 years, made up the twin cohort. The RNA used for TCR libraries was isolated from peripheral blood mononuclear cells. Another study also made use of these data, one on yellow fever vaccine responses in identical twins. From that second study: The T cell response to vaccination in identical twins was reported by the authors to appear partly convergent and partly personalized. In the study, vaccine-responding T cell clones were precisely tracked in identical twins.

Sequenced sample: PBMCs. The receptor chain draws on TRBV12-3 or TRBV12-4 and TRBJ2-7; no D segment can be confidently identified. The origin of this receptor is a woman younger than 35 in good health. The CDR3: CASSWALRLSSYEQYF. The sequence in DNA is TGTGCCAGCAGTTGGGCCCTCAGGTTGAGCTCCTACGAGCAGTACTTC.